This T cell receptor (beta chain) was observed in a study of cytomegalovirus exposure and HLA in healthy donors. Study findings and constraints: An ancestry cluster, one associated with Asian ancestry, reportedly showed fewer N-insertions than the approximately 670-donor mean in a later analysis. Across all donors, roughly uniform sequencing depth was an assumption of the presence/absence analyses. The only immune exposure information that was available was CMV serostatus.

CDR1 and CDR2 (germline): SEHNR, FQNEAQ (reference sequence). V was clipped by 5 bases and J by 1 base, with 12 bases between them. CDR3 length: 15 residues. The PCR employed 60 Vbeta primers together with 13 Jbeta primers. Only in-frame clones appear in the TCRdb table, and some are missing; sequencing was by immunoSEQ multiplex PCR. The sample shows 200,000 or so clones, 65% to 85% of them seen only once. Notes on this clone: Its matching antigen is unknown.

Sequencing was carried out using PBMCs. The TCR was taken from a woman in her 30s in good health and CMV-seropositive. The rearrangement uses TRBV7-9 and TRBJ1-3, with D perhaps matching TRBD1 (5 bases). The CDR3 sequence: CASSHSQASGNTIYF. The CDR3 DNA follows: TGTGCCAGCAGCCATTCACAGGCATCTGGAAACACCATATATTTT.